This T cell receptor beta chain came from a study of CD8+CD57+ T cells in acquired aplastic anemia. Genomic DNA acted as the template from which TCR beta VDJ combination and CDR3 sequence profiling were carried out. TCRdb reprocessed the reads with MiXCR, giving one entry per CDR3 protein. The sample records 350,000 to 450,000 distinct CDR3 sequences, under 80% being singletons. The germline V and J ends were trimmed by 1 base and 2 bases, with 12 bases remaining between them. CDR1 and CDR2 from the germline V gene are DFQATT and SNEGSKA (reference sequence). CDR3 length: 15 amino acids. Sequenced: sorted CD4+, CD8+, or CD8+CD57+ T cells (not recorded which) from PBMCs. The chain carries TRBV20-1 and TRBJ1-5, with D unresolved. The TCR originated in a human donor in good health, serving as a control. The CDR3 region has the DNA TGCAGTGCTAGAGTGGTTAGTCGTGGCAATCAGCCCCAGCATTTT. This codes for CSARVVSRGNQPQHF.